This TCR beta chain emerged from a study of cytomegalovirus exposure and HLA in healthy donors. The study, taken as a whole, reports: A few V segments could not be told apart, such as TRBV6-2 and TRBV6-3, and were left out.

The CDR3 runs to 13 residues. V was clipped by 5 bases and J by 4 bases; unmatched bases: 4. Per the germline V gene, CDR1 is MNHNY and CDR2 is SVGAGI (reference sequence). The table lists this clone with a count of one. The target antigen is unknown. Researchers ran the PCR with 60 Vbeta and 13 Jbeta primers. The data were produced by immunoSEQ multiplex PCR, yet TCRdb's version contains in-frame clones alone and is incomplete. This table has around 170,000 clones, roughly 80% appearing once. The chain carries TRBV6-6 and TRBJ2-5; 7 bases map to TRBD1. The receptor was derived from a woman aged 18-29 years in good health and CMV-seronegative. Specimen: PBMCs. The CDR3 region is CASSIRQGETQYF. In nucleotides, the CDR3 is TGTGCCAGCAGTATTAGACAGGGAGAGACCCAGTACTTC.